This T cell receptor beta chain is from a study of control samples from healthy donors and cancer patients. Method: immunoSEQ multiplex PCR; TCRdb's copy keeps in-frame clones and lacks some. The table has about 76,000 clones, roughly 89% seen once. CDR1 is MDHEN, CDR2 SYDVKM, per germline. This CDR3 has 14 amino acids. V gave up 6 bases and J gave up 7 bases; unmatched junction bases: 9. This receptor was obtained from a woman aged 50 to 60 with colorectal cancer. Material: PBMCs. This chain joins TRBV28 and TRBJ1-5; 7 positions agree with TRBD1. In DNA form, the CDR3 reads TGTGCCAGCAGGGGGACAGCCTTCGGGCAGCCCCAGCATTTT. Translated, it gives CASRGTAFGQPQHF.